This T cell receptor beta chain came from a study of T cells after posttransplantation cyclophosphamide. Overall study findings and caveats: Skin or GI-infiltrating T cells shared few TRB sequences with blood. Later post-transplant blood repertoires were often dominated by donor CD8+ memory clones. Recipient CMV seropositivity and CMV reactivation strongly tracked TRB clonality.

Regarding this clone: Its antigen remains unidentified.

Treatment was busulfan-fludarabine conditioning, a marrow graft, and cyclophosphamide on days +3 and +4. Assay: immunoSEQ multiplex PCR; the TCRdb copy retains only in-frame clones and omits some. The table lists some 8,000 clones, roughly 90% of them singletons. Sequenced material: CD4+ T cells sorted from blood, taken 1404 days after allogeneic stem cell transplant with posttransplant cyclophosphamide. The receptor comes from a female patient aged 45-65 years who received an allogeneic stem cell transplant from a related donor, was CMV-positive, and had no GVHD. T cells may partly derive from the graft donor.

The CDR3 DNA reads as TGCGCCAGCAGCTTGGCCGTGCAGGGCGAACTTGAAGCTTTCTTT. It yields the protein CASSLAVQGELEAFF. The J gene is TRBJ1-1, the V gene TRBV5-1; D might be TRBD1 (5 bases). Germline-derived CDR1 and CDR2 are SGHRS and YFSETQ. V lost 0 bases and J 7 bases, leaving 16 bases between the germline ends. This CDR3 has 15 residues. The full variable domain, its missing parts supplied by reference TRBV5-1 and TRBJ1-1, is KAGVTQTPRYLIKTRGQQVTLSCSPISGHRSVSWYQQTPGQGLQFLFEYFSETQRNKGNFPGRFSGRQFSNSRSEMNVSTLELGDSALYLCASSLAVQGELEAFFGQGTRLTVV.